The rows below give T cell receptor beta chains drawn from one sample of a study of CD8 T cells in ankylosing spondylitis. TCRdb fed the 5' RACE reads into MiXCR, producing one record per CDR3 protein. The sample records tens of thousands of distinct CDR3 sequences, under 30% being singletons. Sequenced sample: blood, either unsorted or a sorted T cell fraction (not recorded which). These TCRs come from a male donor with ankylosing spondylitis or in good health (not recorded which). Each CDR3 is given with its conserved first and last residue. The D gene is left open where the match is weak. Only some rows state a clone size, as once, few, many or a class for expanded clones.

TRBV29-1,TRBD1,many,TRBJ1-1,CSVRGGQGMNTEAFF,TGCAGCGTAAGGGGGGGACAGGGGATGAACACTGAAGCTTTCTTT
TRBV20-1,NA,NA,TRBJ1-2,CCARGQETIFNYGYTF,TGCTGTGCTAGAGGGCAGGAAACAATTTTTAACTATGGCTACACCTTC
TRBV20-1,NA,NA,TRBJ1-1,CSLLKGSINTEAFF,TGCAGCCTCCTGAAGGGCAGCATTAACACTGAAGCTTTCTTT
TRBV5-3,TRBD2,NA,TRBJ2-2,CARSLTRQTKREGRTGELFF,TGTGCCAGAAGCTTGACTCGCCAAACTAAGCGGGAGGGCCGGACCGGGGAGCTGTTTTTT
TRBV18,NA,few,TRBJ2-3,CASSRLGTTDTQYF,TGTGCCAGCTCACGCCTTGGGACAACAGATACGCAGTATTTT
TRBV27,NA,few,TRBJ2-3,CASRGRVGGLSTDTQYF,TGTGCCAGCAGGGGACGGGTAGGCGGTTTGAGCACAGATACGCAGTATTTT
TRBV6-1,TRBD1,few,TRBJ1-1,CASRRDRYTEAFF,TGTGCCAGCAGGCGGGACAGATACACTGAAGCTTTCTTT
TRBV18,TRBD1,NA,TRBJ1-1,CASSQTGGTEAFF,TGTGCCAGCTCACAAACAGGGGGCACTGAAGCTTTCTTT
TRBV7-8,NA,few,TRBJ2-1,CASSLNNEQFF,TGTGCCAGCAGCCTGAATAATGAGCAGTTCTTC
TRBV27,NA,NA,TRBJ1-2,CASSLRGTSRGLLPSIGYTF,TGTGCCAGCAGTTTGAGGGGTACCAGCCGTGGCCTCCTACCGAGTATTGGCTACACCTTC
TRBV6-1,TRBD2,few,TRBJ2-2,CASTRGLAGGELFF,TGTGCCAGCACCCGAGGACTAGCGGGCGGGGAGCTGTTTTTT
TRBV20-1,NA,few,TRBJ2-1,CSARRQGSFEQFF,TGCAGTGCTAGAAGGCAGGGGTCTTTTGAGCAGTTCTTC
TRBV7-3,NA,few,TRBJ1-1,CASIPPLAFQAFF,TGTGCCAGCATACCCCCATTGGCCTTCCAAGCTTTCTTT
TRBV20-1,NA,NA,TRBJ2-1,CSASPRADNEQFF,TGCAGTGCTAGTCCCCGTGCGGACAATGAGCAGTTCTTC
TRBV7-9,TRBD1,NA,TRBJ2-1,CASSRDSSYNEQFF,TGTGCCAGCAGCCGGGACAGCTCCTACAATGAGCAGTTCTTC
TRBV7-9,TRBD1,many,TRBJ1-6,CASSLALGQGSSPLHF,TGTGCCAGCAGCTTAGCCTTGGGACAGGGGAGTTCACCCCTCCACTTT
TRBV5-1,NA,NA,TRBJ2-1,CASSEIGEQFF,TGCGCCAGCAGCGAGATCGGGGAGCAGTTCTTC
TRBV5-1,TRBD1,few,TRBJ1-1,CASSFGQGDTEAFF,TGCGCCAGCAGCTTTGGACAGGGGGACACTGAAGCTTTCTTT
TRBV5-1,TRBD1,NA,TRBJ2-5,CASSFNRGQETQYF,TGCGCCAGCAGCTTTAACAGGGGCCAAGAGACCCAGTACTTC
TRBV20-1,TRBD1,NA,TRBJ1-1,CSARDIDRDNTEAFF,TGCAGTGCTAGAGACATTGACAGGGACAACACTGAAGCTTTCTTT
TRBV7-8,NA,few,TRBJ1-2,CASSLTREHYGYTF,TGTGCCAGCAGCTTAACCAGGGAGCACTATGGCTACACCTTC
TRBV20-1,TRBD1,NA,TRBJ1-1,CSAESTGYGTEAFF,TGCAGTGCGGAATCGACAGGGTATGGCACTGAAGCTTTCTTT
TRBV7-9,NA,few,TRBJ2-5,CASGVQGSETQYF,TGTGCCAGCGGCGTTCAGGGGAGCGAGACCCAGTACTTC
TRBV29-1,NA,many,TRBJ2-3,CSVGDDTQYF,TGCAGCGTTGGAGACGATACGCAGTATTTT